What follows is one T cell receptor (beta chain) and its context. V was clipped by 5 bases and J by 8 bases; unmatched bases: 5. This CDR3 comprises 13 residues. Germline lookup yields CDR1 SGHAT and CDR2 FQNNGV. This sample is part of a study of blood T cell repertoires in COVID-19. Only in-frame clones appear in the TCRdb table, and some are missing; sequencing was by immunoSEQ multiplex PCR. The sample includes fewer than 200,000 clones, around 74% seen only once; the top ten take approximately 2.8%. The chain links TRBV11-2 to TRBJ2-1, with 8 nucleotides matching TRBD1. The sequence was obtained from a man between 65 and 85 years old with acute or convalescent COVID-19. The sample comprised peripheral blood. The DNA for the CDR3 is TGTGCCAGCAGCAGAGACAGGGGCGATGAGCAGTTCTTC. Protein: CASSRDRGDEQFF.